Here is one TCR beta chain with its context. This sample was taken from a study of blood T cell repertoires in COVID-19. Germline CDR1 reads LGHDT; CDR2 reads YNNKEL (reference sequence). The CDR3 totals 14 residues. With 0 bases removed from V and 4 bases from J, the gap between germline ends came to 6 bases. Profiled with immunoSEQ multiplex PCR; TCRdb holds only in-frame clones, not every one. This sample has around 200,000 clones, with 75% to 90% found just once. The sample consisted of PBMCs or T cells enriched from blood (not recorded which). This chain joins TRBV3-1 (or the pseudogene TRBV3-2) and TRBJ1-4, with no clear D. The source of this sequence is a woman between 40 and 55 years old with acute COVID-19. The CDR3 region has the DNA TGTGCCAGCAGCCAAGACCAGATTAATGAAAAACTGTTTTTT. Its translation is CASSQDQINEKLFF.